One and the same sample provided the 21 T cell receptor beta chains below, sequenced in a study of blood T cells in healthy people across ages. Through a sample-barcoded 5' primer and a J-beta primer mix, a second PCR was run for about 6 to 11 cycles. TCRdb re-analysed the 5' RACE reads in MiXCR, keeping a single row per CDR3 protein. This sample has roughly 1,300,000 distinct CDR3 sequences; almost 60% occur once, and the top ten carry more than 6%. The sequenced material came from blood. The receptors derive from a man between 18 and 29 years old in good health.

The gene calls are TRBV20-1 and TRBJ2-7; the match to TRBD2 covers 14 bases. The length of the CDR3 is 15 residues. Germline trimming cut 6 bases from V and 3 bases from J; bases unmatched to any gene: 7. Germline V gene sequence: CDR1 DFQATT, CDR2 SNEGSKA (reference sequence). CDR3 bases: TGCAGTGCAACCGGACTAGCGGGGGGTATCTACGAGCAGTACTTC. Protein sequence: CSATGLAGGIYEQYF.

On this clonotype: Its ends do not fully match the called genes, so a read error is possible. The gene calls are TRBV25-1 and TRBJ1-2, with 7 positions matching TRBD1. From germline, CDR1 is MGHDK and CDR2 SYGVNS. The CDR3 has 15 amino acids. CDR3 protein: CASSESGRGASGYTF. CDR3 sequence (DNA): TGTGCCAGCAGCGAATCTGGCAGGGGGGCGAGCGGCTACACCTTC.

The V and J genes are TRBV2 and TRBJ1-6; D unresolved. Deletions cut 5 bases from V and 3 bases from J, with 5 bases between. Germline V gene data show CDR1 as SNHLY and CDR2 as FYNNEI. The CDR3 length is 13 residues. CDR3 amino acids: CASSLSYNSPLHF. CDR3 coding DNA: TGTGCCAGCAGTCTGAGCTATAATTCACCCCTCCACTTT.

CDR3 residues: CASNFQGTEQYF. CDR3 nucleotides: TGTGCCAGCAATTTCCAGGGAACCGAGCAGTACTTC. The genes are TRBV25-1 and TRBJ2-7; tentatively, D is TRBD1 (5 bases). Germline loops: CDR1 MGHDK, CDR2 SYGVNS. V was trimmed by 7 bases and J by 6 bases, leaving 13 bases between them. There are 12 residues in the CDR3.

The table lists this clonotype with a few counts. The chain is built from TRBV29-1 and TRBJ2-1; no definite D call. V was clipped by 4 bases and J by 9 bases, with 16 bases between them. The CDR3 runs 13 residues. Germline V gives CDR1 SQVTM, CDR2 ANQGSEA. The CDR3 coding sequence is TGCAGCGTTGTGGCAGGACCGGCGTTTGAGCAGTTCTTC. As protein: CSVVAGPAFEQFF.

The chain has TRBV20-1 and TRBJ1-6; D gene uncertain. The CDR3 consists of 14 residues. With 4 bases removed from V and 9 bases from J, the gap between germline ends came to 16 bases. In germline, CDR1 is DFQATT, CDR2 SNEGSKA (reference sequence). DNA for the CDR3: TGCAGTGCTATACCAAGTGGGGATCGTTCACCCCTCCACTTT. The encoded protein is CSAIPSGDRSPLHF.

The chain has TRBV4-3 and TRBJ1-4, with D uncertain. The germline CDR1 and CDR2 sequences are LGHNA and YSLEER. The CDR3 is 13 amino acids. With 0 bases removed from V and 7 bases from J, the gap between germline ends came to 6 bases. CDR3 residues: CASSQESVEKLFF. CDR3 bases: TGCGCCAGCAGCCAAGAGTCGGTTGAAAAACTGTTTTTT.

The rearrangement uses TRBV9 and TRBJ2-3, with 9 bases fitting TRBD1. This CDR3 contains 19 residues. Per the germline V gene, CDR1 is SGDLS and CDR2 is YYNGEE. Trimming at V came to 0 bases and at J to 8 bases, leaving 19 bases not matched to a gene. CDR3 sequence: CASSVAPLPGQGVTSTQYF. The CDR3 coding sequence is TGTGCCAGCAGCGTAGCTCCTCTACCGGGACAGGGAGTGACTAGTACGCAGTATTTT.

The chain uses TRBV6-6 and TRBJ2-1; 11 bases align to TRBD2. This CDR3 is built from 15 residues. Per germline, CDR1 MNHNY and CDR2 SVGAGI (reference sequence). With 2 bases clipped from V and 5 bases from J, the junction kept 2 bases outside the gene matches. The CDR3 DNA sequence: TGTGCCAGCAGTTACGTGGGACTAGCGGACAATGAGCAGTTCTTC. Residues: CASSYVGLADNEQFF.

V gene TRBV6-2 or TRBV6-3 combines with J gene TRBJ2-1, with TRBD2 matching 8 bases. The CDR3 extends over 16 amino acids. The junction had 11 bases not matched to a gene; V was cut back by 6 bases and J by 4 bases. CDR1 is MNHEY and CDR2 is SVGEGT in the germline V gene. CDR3 residues: CASRDSGTSPYNEQFF. The CDR3, as DNA: TGTGCCAGCAGGGACTCCGGGACTAGTCCATACAATGAGCAGTTCTTC.

This clonotype was observed a few times. This chain links TRBV4-2 with TRBJ2-1, with TRBD2 as a possible D gene (5 bases). V dropped 4 bases and J dropped 7 bases, with 11 bases sitting between them. Germline-derived CDR1 and CDR2 are LGHNA and YNFKEQ. CDR3 length: 13 residues. Written as DNA, the CDR3 is TGTGCCAGCAGCCCCTTGACGGGAAATGAGCAGTTCTTC. Residues: CASSPLTGNEQFF.

The CDR3 nucleotides read TGTGCCAGCAGTCCCTCAGGGGCTCCACCCCTCCACTTT. Translated: CASSPSGAPPLHF. V and J are TRBV2 and TRBJ1-6, with D tentatively TRBD1 (6 bases). CDR1 is SNHLY and CDR2 is FYNNEI in the germline V gene. V lost 5 bases and J 11 bases, leaving 13 bases between the germline ends. CDR3 length: 13 amino acids.

The V call is TRBV6-6, the J call TRBJ2-7; 12 bases are shared with TRBD1. This CDR3 contains 16 residues. Losses at the gene ends were 0 bases for V and 3 bases for J; bases not matched to a gene: 3. Looked up from germline, CDR1 is MNHNY and CDR2 is SVGAGI (reference sequence). CDR3 DNA: TGTGCCAGCAGTTACTCACGGGACAGGGGGCTCTACGAGCAGTACTTC. Amino acid sequence: CASSYSRDRGLYEQYF.

The chain links TRBV7-9 to TRBJ2-4; D is perhaps TRBD1 (5 bases). Trimming cost V 3 bases and J 7 bases, with 7 bases left between them. Germline V gives CDR1 SEHNR, CDR2 FQNEAQ (reference sequence). This CDR3 has 12 amino acids. This CDR3 is CASSFRANIQYF. CDR3 sequence (DNA): TGTGCCAGCAGCTTCAGGGCCAACATTCAGTACTTC. The entire variable domain, with the rest obtained from reference TRBV7-9 and TRBJ2-4, is as follows: DTGVSQNPRHKITKRGQNVTFRCDPISEHNRLYWYRQTLGQGPEFLTYFQNEAQLEKSRLLSDRFSAERPKGSFSTLEIQRTEQGDSAMYLCASSFRANIQYFGAGTRLSVL.

The table lists this clonotype with a few counts. The chain is built from TRBV10-3 and TRBJ2-7; 11 nucleotides align to TRBD2. V lost 1 base to trimming and J lost 4 bases; unmatched junction nucleotides: 3. This CDR3 has 15 residues. Germline-derived CDR1 and CDR2 are ENHRY and SYGVKD. The CDR3 DNA sequence: TGTGCCATCAGTGAGTGGACTAGCGGGTCTTACGAGCAGTACTTC. This sequence encodes CAISEWTSGSYEQYF.

The chain couples TRBV12-3 or TRBV12-4 to TRBJ1-4; D is undetermined. This CDR3 spans 15 amino acids. Trimming took off 0 bases at V and 8 bases at J, with 13 bases between the two ends. In DNA form, the CDR3 reads TGTGCCAGCAGTTTAGCGCTGGATATTCACGAAAAACTGTTTTTT. This sequence encodes CASSLALDIHEKLFF.

The chain recombines TRBV20-1 with TRBJ2-5; 11 bases line up with TRBD2. The trim removed 0 bases at V and 2 bases at J, leaving 5 bases unmatched. Germline loops: CDR1 DFQATT, CDR2 SNEGSKA (reference sequence). The CDR3 sequence is 16 residues long. CDR3 amino acids: CSARESRLAGQETQYF. DNA of the CDR3: TGCAGTGCTAGAGAGTCGCGACTAGCGGGGCAAGAGACCCAGTACTTC.

This rearrangement joins TRBV21-1 to TRBJ1-2. TRBV21-1 is a pseudogene segment. This CDR3 has 10 residues. CDR3 coding DNA: TGTGCCAGTCAGACCGCGGGCTACACCTTC. Protein sequence: CASQTAGYTF.

The chain links TRBV15 to TRBJ2-5, with unresolved D. Looked up from germline, CDR1 is LNHNV and CDR2 is YYDKDF (reference sequence). The CDR3 is 13 amino acids. V shed 3 bases and J shed 3 bases, with 8 bases lying between them. The CDR3, as DNA: TGTGCCACCAGCAGTTTTGTCGAAGAGACCCAGTACTTC. Translated, it gives CATSSFVEETQYF.

The chain employs TRBV12-3 or TRBV12-4 and TRBJ1-2; a weak D match, TRBD1 (6 bases). The CDR3 sequence is 13 residues long. The ends were cut back, 6 bases at V and 3 bases at J, with 11 bases in the middle. The CDR3 reads CASSQGPHYGYTF. In DNA, the CDR3 is TGTGCCAGCAGCCAGGGGCCTCACTATGGCTACACCTTC.

V is TRBV20-1 and J is TRBJ2-1; TRBD2 matches at 7 bases. V lost 2 bases to trimming and J lost 3 bases; unmatched junction nucleotides: 4. There are 14 residues in the CDR3. Germline V gives CDR1 DFQATT, CDR2 SNEGSKA (reference sequence). CDR3 nucleotide sequence: TGCAGTGCTAGACGGGGGGTAAGCTACAATGAGCAGTTCTTC. Its translation: CSARRGVSYNEQFF.